Listed below are T cell receptor beta chains from one sample, sequenced in a study of blood T cell repertoires in COVID-19. Some clones are missing from TCRdb's copy, which holds only in-frame ones; the method was immunoSEQ multiplex PCR. The sample holds around 250,000 clones, approximately 86% seen once. The sequenced sample consisted of PBMCs or T cells enriched from blood (not recorded which). The origin of the receptors is a woman aged 50 to 60 who had recovered from COVID-19. Both conserved end residues are part of each CDR3. The D gene is left open where the match is weak. Some rows mark clone size as missing; the rest say once, few, many or name a class of expanded clone.

CDR3nt: TGTGCCAGCAGCTTAACCGACAGGGGGAGCTCCTACGAGCAGTACTTC
CDR3aa: CASSLTDRGSSYEQYF
j_gene: TRBJ2-7
v_gene: TRBV7-9
d_gene: TRBD1
abundance: .

CDR3nt: TGTGCTAGTGGCTTAGCGGGAGAGCCGGGAGAGACCCAGTACTTC
CDR3aa: CASGLAGEPGETQYF
j_gene: TRBJ2-5
v_gene: TRBV12-5
d_gene: TRBD2
abundance: .

CDR3nt: TGTGCCAGTAACCCCGGCGGGTATGGCACTGAAGCTTTCTTT
CDR3aa: CASNPGGYGTEAFF
j_gene: TRBJ1-1
v_gene: TRBV19
d_gene: .
abundance: .

CDR3nt: TGTGCCAGCAGTTTAGAAAACAGGGTTCTTGGCTACACCTTC
CDR3aa: CASSLENRVLGYTF
j_gene: TRBJ1-2
v_gene: TRBV28
d_gene: .
abundance: .

CDR3nt: TGTGCCAGCAGTATTGGACAGGGAAGCTATGGCTACACCTTC
CDR3aa: CASSIGQGSYGYTF
j_gene: TRBJ1-2
v_gene: TRBV28
d_gene: TRBD1
abundance: .

CDR3nt: TGTGCCAGCAGCTTGGGGGGTAGGATACAAGAGACCCAGTACTTC
CDR3aa: CASSLGGRIQETQYF
j_gene: TRBJ2-5
v_gene: TRBV7-2
d_gene: .
abundance: .

CDR3nt: TGTGCCAGCAGCTACAGGAGGAACACTGAAGCTTTCTTT
CDR3aa: CASSYRRNTEAFF
j_gene: TRBJ1-1
v_gene: TRBV28
d_gene: .
abundance: .

CDR3nt: TGTGCCAGCAGCTTAGCGGGACAGGCGGGAGATACGCAGTATTTT
CDR3aa: CASSLAGQAGDTQYF
j_gene: TRBJ2-3
v_gene: TRBV11-3
d_gene: TRBD1
abundance: .

CDR3nt: TGCGCCAGCAGCTTGGCCGGGACAGGGGGGGAGACCCAGTACTTC
CDR3aa: CASSLAGTGGETQYF
j_gene: TRBJ2-5
v_gene: TRBV5-1
d_gene: TRBD1
abundance: .

CDR3nt: TGCGCCAGCAGTGACAGGGATAGGTCGACCTACGAGCAGTACTTC
CDR3aa: CASSDRDRSTYEQYF
j_gene: TRBJ2-7
v_gene: TRBV10-2
d_gene: .
abundance: .

CDR3nt: TGTGCCAGCAGCTCCCCCGGGACTAGCGACAATGAGCAGTTCTTC
CDR3aa: CASSSPGTSDNEQFF
j_gene: TRBJ2-1
v_gene: TRBV7-9
d_gene: TRBD2
abundance: .

CDR3nt: TGTGCCAGCAGACTGACAGGGGAAGCGATCTATGGCTACACCTTC
CDR3aa: CASRLTGEAIYGYTF
j_gene: TRBJ1-2
v_gene: TRBV28
d_gene: TRBD1
abundance: once

CDR3nt: TGTGCCAGCACCTCGGGGGATTCGCCGTTCTTC
CDR3aa: CASTSGDSPFF
j_gene: TRBJ2-1
v_gene: TRBV5-6
d_gene: .
abundance: .

CDR3nt: TGTGCCAGTAGGTCAGCGGGAGCTCCAGATACGCAGTATTTT
CDR3aa: CASRSAGAPDTQYF
j_gene: TRBJ2-3
v_gene: TRBV6-5
d_gene: TRBD2
abundance: .

CDR3nt: TGTGCCAGCAGTGAGTCCTGGACCGGGACAGGGGCTGAAAAACTGTTTTTT
CDR3aa: CASSESWTGTGAEKLFF
j_gene: TRBJ1-4
v_gene: TRBV6-1
d_gene: TRBD1
abundance: .

CDR3nt: TGTGCCAGTAAGCTAACGGGACTAGCGGGAGTAACAGATACGCAGTATTTT
CDR3aa: CASKLTGLAGVTDTQYF
j_gene: TRBJ2-3
v_gene: TRBV19
d_gene: TRBD2
abundance: .

CDR3nt: TGTGCCAGCAGCTTGGGGGGCCAGTACGAGCAGTACTTC
CDR3aa: CASSLGGQYEQYF
j_gene: TRBJ2-7
v_gene: TRBV5-6
d_gene: .
abundance: once

CDR3nt: TGCAGTATAAGCGGTCCCAGTAATGAGCAGTTCTTC
CDR3aa: CSISGPSNEQFF
j_gene: TRBJ2-1
v_gene: TRBV29-1
d_gene: .
abundance: .

CDR3nt: TGTGCCAGCACCACAGGGACAGCAAATTCACCCCTCCACTTT
CDR3aa: CASTTGTANSPLHF
j_gene: TRBJ1-6
v_gene: TRBV6-5
d_gene: TRBD1
abundance: .

CDR3nt: TGTGCCAGCAGCTCTCCTAACTTAGGGAGATCTGAAGCTTTCTTT
CDR3aa: CASSSPNLGRSEAFF
j_gene: TRBJ1-1
v_gene: TRBV7-9
d_gene: .
abundance: .

CDR3nt: TGTGCCAGTAGCCCGACAGGGGACTATGGCTACACCTTC
CDR3aa: CASSPTGDYGYTF
j_gene: TRBJ1-2
v_gene: TRBV19
d_gene: TRBD1
abundance: few

CDR3nt: TGTGCCAGCAGCTTAGAGGGTTTCCAGGAGACCCAGTACTTC
CDR3aa: CASSLEGFQETQYF
j_gene: TRBJ2-5
v_gene: TRBV5-4
d_gene: .
abundance: .

CDR3nt: TGTGCCAGCAGCTTAGTAGGACTAGAGGGACCCTTACCACACCTTACAGATACGCAGTATTTT
CDR3aa: CASSLVGLEGPLPHLTDTQYF
j_gene: TRBJ2-3
v_gene: TRBV13
d_gene: TRBD2
abundance: .

CDR3nt: TGTGCCACCAGCAAAGGACAGGGGCGCGAGCAGTACTTC
CDR3aa: CATSKGQGREQYF
j_gene: TRBJ2-7
v_gene: TRBV15
d_gene: TRBD1
abundance: .

CDR3nt: TGTGCCATCACCCGAGGAGTCCCTGATGGCTACACCTTC
CDR3aa: CAITRGVPDGYTF
j_gene: TRBJ1-2
v_gene: TRBV10-3
d_gene: .
abundance: .

CDR3nt: TGCGCCAGCAGTGGGAGGCCAACGAGCAATGAGCAGTTCTTC
CDR3aa: CASSGRPTSNEQFF
j_gene: TRBJ2-1
v_gene: TRBV5-1
d_gene: .
abundance: .

CDR3nt: TGTGCCAGCAGGGTAAATCGCGGCTATGGCTACACCTTC
CDR3aa: CASRVNRGYGYTF
j_gene: TRBJ1-2
v_gene: TRBV28
d_gene: .
abundance: .

CDR3nt: TGTGCCAGCAGTCCTAGCGGGGCAGAATACAATGAGCAGTTCTTC
CDR3aa: CASSPSGAEYNEQFF
j_gene: TRBJ2-1
v_gene: TRBV3-1/TRBV3-2
d_gene: TRBD2
abundance: .

CDR3nt: TGTGCCAGCTCACCGTCGCGCGTTTCTGGAAACACCATATATTTT
CDR3aa: CASSPSRVSGNTIYF
j_gene: TRBJ1-3
v_gene: TRBV18
d_gene: .
abundance: .

CDR3nt: TGTGCCAGCAGCCCGGGACTAGCGGCTTTGACAGATACGCAGTATTTT
CDR3aa: CASSPGLAALTDTQYF
j_gene: TRBJ2-3
v_gene: TRBV7-3
d_gene: TRBD2
abundance: once

CDR3nt: TGTGCCAGCCGACGGACAGGCCAGGAGGGCTACACCTTC
CDR3aa: CASRRTGQEGYTF
j_gene: TRBJ1-2
v_gene: TRBV28
d_gene: TRBD1
abundance: .

CDR3nt: TGCGCCAGCAGCCAGGGGAGAGCCGTTGAGCAGTTCTTC
CDR3aa: CASSQGRAVEQFF
j_gene: TRBJ2-1
v_gene: TRBV4-1
d_gene: .
abundance: .

CDR3nt: TGTGCCAGCAGCTTTGGGACAGGGGAATACGAGCAGTACTTC
CDR3aa: CASSFGTGEYEQYF
j_gene: TRBJ2-7
v_gene: TRBV7-9
d_gene: TRBD1
abundance: once

CDR3nt: TGCGCCAGCAGCGAGGGGGGCGGGAGTGGCAATGAGCAGTTCTTC
CDR3aa: CASSEGGGSGNEQFF
j_gene: TRBJ2-1
v_gene: TRBV5-1
d_gene: .
abundance: .

CDR3nt: TGTGCCAGTGCCAAGGGGCAGGCCCAGGGAAACACCATATATTTT
CDR3aa: CASAKGQAQGNTIYF
j_gene: TRBJ1-3
v_gene: TRBV19
d_gene: .
abundance: .

CDR3nt: TGTGCCAGCAGCCAATCCGGGTATGACAAAAACATTCAGTACTTC
CDR3aa: CASSQSGYDKNIQYF
j_gene: TRBJ2-4
v_gene: TRBV3-1/TRBV3-2
d_gene: .
abundance: .

CDR3nt: TGTGCCAGCAGCTCTCCGGGAAACTACGAGCAGTACTTC
CDR3aa: CASSSPGNYEQYF
j_gene: TRBJ2-7
v_gene: TRBV11-2
d_gene: .
abundance: .

CDR3nt: TGTGCCAGCAGCTTAGAGGGGGAGGGCACAGATACGCAGTATTTT
CDR3aa: CASSLEGEGTDTQYF
j_gene: TRBJ2-3
v_gene: TRBV11-2
d_gene: .
abundance: .

CDR3nt: TGTGCCAGCAGCGTAGCGACAGCCTACAATGAGCAGTTCTTC
CDR3aa: CASSVATAYNEQFF
j_gene: TRBJ2-1
v_gene: TRBV9
d_gene: .
abundance: few

CDR3nt: TGTGCTAGCAGCTTAGGGGTAGCCGCAGTCCACGAGCAGTACTTC
CDR3aa: CASSLGVAAVHEQYF
j_gene: TRBJ2-7
v_gene: TRBV7-7
d_gene: .
abundance: .

CDR3nt: TGTGCCAGCAGTAGGGGGTACGGGGAAGGCTACACCTTC
CDR3aa: CASSRGYGEGYTF
j_gene: TRBJ1-2
v_gene: TRBV6-5
d_gene: .
abundance: .

CDR3nt: TGTGCCCTTCACCCCGATACCCTTGGAGGGGCTGAAGCTTTCTTT
CDR3aa: CALHPDTLGGAEAFF
j_gene: TRBJ1-1
v_gene: TRBV6-5
d_gene: .
abundance: once

CDR3nt: TGTGCCAGCAGCTCGCGCGGGACAGGGTTGTCTGGGGCCAACGTCCTGACTTTC
CDR3aa: CASSSRGTGLSGANVLTF
j_gene: TRBJ2-6
v_gene: TRBV7-3
d_gene: TRBD1
abundance: .

CDR3nt: TGTGCCAGCAGTTTACGGAGACAGGGAAATCAGCCCCAGCATTTT
CDR3aa: CASSLRRQGNQPQHF
j_gene: TRBJ1-5
v_gene: TRBV28
d_gene: TRBD1
abundance: .

CDR3nt: TGTGCCAGCAGCGCAGGGGCCCTCGCTGGAAACACCATATATTTT
CDR3aa: CASSAGALAGNTIYF
j_gene: TRBJ1-3
v_gene: TRBV28
d_gene: .
abundance: .

CDR3nt: TGTGCCAGCAGTCTCCACGCCGGGATAGCAAACGAGCAGTTCTTC
CDR3aa: CASSLHAGIANEQFF
j_gene: TRBJ2-1
v_gene: TRBV27
d_gene: .
abundance: once

CDR3nt: TGTGCCAGCAAAGATTACAGGGACACTGAAGCTTTCTTT
CDR3aa: CASKDYRDTEAFF
j_gene: TRBJ1-1
v_gene: TRBV2
d_gene: .
abundance: many

CDR3nt: TGCGCCAGCAGCTATAACAGGGGAGAGGCGAACACCGGGGAGCTGTTTTTT
CDR3aa: CASSYNRGEANTGELFF
j_gene: TRBJ2-2
v_gene: TRBV4-1
d_gene: TRBD1
abundance: .

CDR3nt: TGTGCCAGCTCACTGGGGCGGGAGACAGATACGCAGTATTTT
CDR3aa: CASSLGRETDTQYF
j_gene: TRBJ2-3
v_gene: TRBV18
d_gene: TRBD2
abundance: .

CDR3nt: TGTGCCAGCAGTCCTCATAGGAGGGACAGGGGTGGGATTGCAACTAATGAAAAACTGTTTTTT
CDR3aa: CASSPHRRDRGGIATNEKLFF
j_gene: TRBJ1-4
v_gene: TRBV27
d_gene: TRBD1
abundance: .

CDR3nt: TGTGCCAGTAGTCTAGGGACAGGGGTAGCCGGGGAGCTGTTTTTT
CDR3aa: CASSLGTGVAGELFF
j_gene: TRBJ2-2
v_gene: TRBV19
d_gene: TRBD1
abundance: once

CDR3nt: TGTGCCAGCTCACGGCCGGAGGGGGCGAGTGGCTACACCTTC
CDR3aa: CASSRPEGASGYTF
j_gene: TRBJ1-2
v_gene: TRBV18
d_gene: TRBD1
abundance: .

CDR3nt: TGTGCCAGCAGTTTAGGCGGATCAGCGGGCTCCTACGAGCAGTACTTC
CDR3aa: CASSLGGSAGSYEQYF
j_gene: TRBJ2-7
v_gene: TRBV25-1
d_gene: .
abundance: .

CDR3nt: TGTGCCAGCAGCTCCGGACACGTTCTATACGAGCAGTACTTC
CDR3aa: CASSSGHVLYEQYF
j_gene: TRBJ2-7
v_gene: TRBV7-9
d_gene: .
abundance: .

CDR3nt: TGCAGTGCTAGTCCTGGACAGTATAATTCACCCCTCCACTTT
CDR3aa: CSASPGQYNSPLHF
j_gene: TRBJ1-6
v_gene: TRBV20-1
d_gene: .
abundance: once

CDR3nt: TGTGCCAGCAGTCCCTTCAATCAGGGTAGACACTATGGCTACACCTTC
CDR3aa: CASSPFNQGRHYGYTF
j_gene: TRBJ1-2
v_gene: TRBV27
d_gene: .
abundance: .

CDR3nt: TGCAGTGCGAACAGGGGGGATACGCAGTATTTT
CDR3aa: CSANRGDTQYF
j_gene: TRBJ2-3
v_gene: TRBV20-1
d_gene: TRBD1
abundance: .